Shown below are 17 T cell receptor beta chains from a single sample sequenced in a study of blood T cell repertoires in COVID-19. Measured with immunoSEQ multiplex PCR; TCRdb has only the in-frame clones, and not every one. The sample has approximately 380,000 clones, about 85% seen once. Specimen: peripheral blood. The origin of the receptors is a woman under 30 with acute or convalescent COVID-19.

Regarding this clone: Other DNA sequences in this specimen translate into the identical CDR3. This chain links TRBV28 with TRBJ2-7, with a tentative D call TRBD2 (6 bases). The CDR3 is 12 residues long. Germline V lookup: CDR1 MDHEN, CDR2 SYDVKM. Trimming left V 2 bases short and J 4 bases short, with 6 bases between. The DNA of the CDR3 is TGTGCCAGCAGTTTAAGCGGGTACGAGCAGTACTTC. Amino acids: CASSLSGYEQYF.

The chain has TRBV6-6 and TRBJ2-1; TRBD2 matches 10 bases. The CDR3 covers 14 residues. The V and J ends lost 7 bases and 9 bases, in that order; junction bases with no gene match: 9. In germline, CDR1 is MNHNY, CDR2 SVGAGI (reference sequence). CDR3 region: CASNPSGGAGEQFF. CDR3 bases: TGTGCCAGCAACCCCAGCGGGGGGGCGGGTGAGCAGTTCTTC.

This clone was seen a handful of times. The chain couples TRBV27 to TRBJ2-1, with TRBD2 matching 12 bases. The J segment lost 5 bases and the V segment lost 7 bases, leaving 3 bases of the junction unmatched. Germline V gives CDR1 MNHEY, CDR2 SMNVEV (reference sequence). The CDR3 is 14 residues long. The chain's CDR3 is CASIRTSGNNEQFF. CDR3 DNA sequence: TGTGCCAGCATCAGGACTAGCGGGAACAATGAGCAGTTCTTC.

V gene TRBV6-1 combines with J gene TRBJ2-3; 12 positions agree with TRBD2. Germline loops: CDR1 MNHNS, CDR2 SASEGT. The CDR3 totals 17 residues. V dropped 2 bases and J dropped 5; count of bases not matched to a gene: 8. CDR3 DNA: TGTGCCAGCAGTGAAACGACTAGCGGGAGAGGGAAAGATACGCAGTATTTT. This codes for CASSETTSGRGKDTQYF.

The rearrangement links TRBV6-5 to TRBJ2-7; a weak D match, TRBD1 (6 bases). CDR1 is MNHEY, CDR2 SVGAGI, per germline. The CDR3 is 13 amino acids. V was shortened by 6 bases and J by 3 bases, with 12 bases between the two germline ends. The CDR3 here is CASRRTDYYEQYF. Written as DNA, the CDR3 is TGTGCCAGCAGGAGGACAGACTACTACGAGCAGTACTTC.

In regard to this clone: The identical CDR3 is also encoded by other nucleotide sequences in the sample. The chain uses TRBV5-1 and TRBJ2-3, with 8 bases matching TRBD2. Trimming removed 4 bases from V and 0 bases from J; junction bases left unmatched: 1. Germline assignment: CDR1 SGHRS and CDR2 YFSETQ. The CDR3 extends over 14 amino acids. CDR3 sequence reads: CASSRGGSTDTQYF. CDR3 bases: TGCGCCAGCAGCCGGGGGGGCAGCACAGATACGCAGTATTTT.

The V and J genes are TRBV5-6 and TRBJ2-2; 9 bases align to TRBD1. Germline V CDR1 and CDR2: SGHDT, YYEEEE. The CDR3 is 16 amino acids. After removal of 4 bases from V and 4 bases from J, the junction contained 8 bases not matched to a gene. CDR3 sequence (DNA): TGTGCCAGCAGCCTATCCGACAGGGGGAGCACCGGGGAGCTGTTTTTT. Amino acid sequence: CASSLSDRGSTGELFF.

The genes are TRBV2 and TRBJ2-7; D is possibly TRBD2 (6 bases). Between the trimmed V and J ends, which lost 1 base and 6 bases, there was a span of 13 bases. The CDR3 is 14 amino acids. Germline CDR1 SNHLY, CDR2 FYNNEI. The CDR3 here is CASSEGGGTIEQYF. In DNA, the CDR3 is TGTGCCAGCAGTGAAGGAGGAGGGACGATCGAGCAGTACTTC. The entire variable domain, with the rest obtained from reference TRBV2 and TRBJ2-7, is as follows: EPEVTQTPSHQVTQMGQEVILRCVPISNHLYFYWYRQILGQKVEFLVSFYNNEISEKSEIFDDQFSVERPDGSNFTLKIRSTKLEDSAMYFCASSEGGGTIEQYFGPGTRLTVT.

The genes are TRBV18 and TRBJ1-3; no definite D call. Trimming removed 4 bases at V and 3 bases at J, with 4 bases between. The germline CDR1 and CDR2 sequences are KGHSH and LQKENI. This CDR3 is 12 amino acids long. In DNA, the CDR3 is TGTGCCAGCTCACAGAGTGGAAACACCATATATTTT. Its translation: CASSQSGNTIYF.

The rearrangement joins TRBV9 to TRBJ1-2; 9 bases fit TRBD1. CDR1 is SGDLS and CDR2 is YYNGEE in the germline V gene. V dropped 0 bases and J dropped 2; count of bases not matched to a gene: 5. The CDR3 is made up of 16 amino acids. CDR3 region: CASSVALQGANYGYTF. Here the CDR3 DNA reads TGTGCCAGCAGCGTAGCTTTACAGGGGGCGAACTATGGCTACACCTTC.

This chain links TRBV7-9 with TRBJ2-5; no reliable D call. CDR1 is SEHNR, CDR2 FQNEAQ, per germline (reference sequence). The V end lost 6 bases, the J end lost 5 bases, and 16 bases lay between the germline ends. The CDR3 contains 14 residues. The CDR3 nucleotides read TGTGCCAGCAGTTTTGCCCCATCCGAGGAGACCCAGTACTTC. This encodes CASSFAPSEETQYF.

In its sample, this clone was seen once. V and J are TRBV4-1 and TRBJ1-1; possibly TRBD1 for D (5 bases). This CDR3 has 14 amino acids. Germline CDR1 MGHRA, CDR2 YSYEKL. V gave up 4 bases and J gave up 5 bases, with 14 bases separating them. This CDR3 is CASSPLEGRTEAFF. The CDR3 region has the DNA TGCGCCAGCAGCCCCCTTGAGGGGAGGACTGAAGCTTTCTTT.

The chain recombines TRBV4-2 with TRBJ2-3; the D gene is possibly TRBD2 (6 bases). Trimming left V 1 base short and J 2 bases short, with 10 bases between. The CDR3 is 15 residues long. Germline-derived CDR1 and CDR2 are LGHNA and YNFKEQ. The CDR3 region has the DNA TGTGCCAGCAGCCAAGGAGGAGGGAACACAGATACGCAGTATTTT. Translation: CASSQGGGNTDTQYF.

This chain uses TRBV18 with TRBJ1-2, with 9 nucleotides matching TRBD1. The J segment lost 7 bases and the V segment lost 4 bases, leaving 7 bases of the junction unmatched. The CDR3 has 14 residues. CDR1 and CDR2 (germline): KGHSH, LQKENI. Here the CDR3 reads CASSRTGQGTGYTF. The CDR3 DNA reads TGTGCCAGCTCACGAACGGGACAGGGCACTGGCTACACCTTC.

CDR3 nucleotide sequence: TGTGCCAGCAGCTATAGCACAGATACGCAGTATTTT. Translated, it gives CASSYSTDTQYF. The gene calls are TRBV3-1 (or the pseudogene TRBV3-2) and TRBJ2-3; the D is unclear. Germline V gene lookup returns CDR1 LGHDT and CDR2 YNNKEL (reference sequence). The CDR3 is 12 residues long. Between the trimmed V and J ends, which lost 5 bases and 0 bases, there was a span of 3 bases.

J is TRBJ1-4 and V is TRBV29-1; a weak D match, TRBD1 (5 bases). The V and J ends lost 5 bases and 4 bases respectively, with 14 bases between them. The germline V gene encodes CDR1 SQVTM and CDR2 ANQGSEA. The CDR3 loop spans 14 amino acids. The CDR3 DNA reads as TGCAGCGTTTTCCTAATCGGGGGTAATGAAAAACTGTTTTTT. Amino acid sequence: CSVFLIGGNEKLFF.

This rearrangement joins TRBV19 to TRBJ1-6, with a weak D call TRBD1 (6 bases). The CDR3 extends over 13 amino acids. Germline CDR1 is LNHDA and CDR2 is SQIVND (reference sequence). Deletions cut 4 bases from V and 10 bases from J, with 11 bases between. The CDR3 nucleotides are TGTGCCAGTAGTAGGGACATGGGGTCACCCCTCCACTTT. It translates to CASSRDMGSPLHF. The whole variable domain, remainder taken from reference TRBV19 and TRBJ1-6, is DGGITQSPKYLFRKEGQNVTLSCEQNLNHDAMYWYRQDPGQGLRLIYYSQIVNDFQKGDIAEGYSVSREKKESFPLTVTSAQKNPTAFYLCASSRDMGSPLHFGNGTRLTVT.